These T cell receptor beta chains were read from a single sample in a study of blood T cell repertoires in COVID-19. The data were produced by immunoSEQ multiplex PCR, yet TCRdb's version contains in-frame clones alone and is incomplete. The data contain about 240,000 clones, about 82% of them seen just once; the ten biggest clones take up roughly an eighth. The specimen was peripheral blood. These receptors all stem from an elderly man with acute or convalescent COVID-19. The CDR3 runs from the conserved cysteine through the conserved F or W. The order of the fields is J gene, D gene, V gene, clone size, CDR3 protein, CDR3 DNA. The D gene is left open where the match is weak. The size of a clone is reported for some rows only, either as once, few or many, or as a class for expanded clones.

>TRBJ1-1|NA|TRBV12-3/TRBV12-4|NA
CASTFQGGTEAFF
TGTGCCAGCACCTTCCAAGGGGGAACTGAAGCTTTCTTT
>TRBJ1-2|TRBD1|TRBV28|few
CASRLGQLANYGYTF
TGTGCCAGCAGACTGGGACAGCTGGCTAACTATGGCTACACCTTC
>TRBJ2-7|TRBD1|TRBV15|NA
CATSRLGQSTYEQYF
TGTGCCACCAGCAGATTGGGACAGAGTACCTACGAGCAGTACTTC
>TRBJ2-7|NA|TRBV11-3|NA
CASSPTRGRGEQYF
TGTGCCAGCAGCCCGACCAGGGGACGGGGCGAGCAGTACTTC
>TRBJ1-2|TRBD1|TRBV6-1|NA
CASSPRDRSDYGYTF
TGTGCCAGCAGTCCCCGGGACAGGTCTGACTATGGCTACACCTTC
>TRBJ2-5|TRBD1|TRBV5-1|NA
CASSSTGGREETQYF
TGCGCCAGCAGTTCTACAGGGGGCCGGGAGGAGACCCAGTACTTC
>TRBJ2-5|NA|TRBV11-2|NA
CASSPSGQIETQYF
TGTGCCAGCAGCCCCTCCGGACAGATAGAGACCCAGTACTTC
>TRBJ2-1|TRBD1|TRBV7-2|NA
CASSPQPGQGNNEQFF
TGTGCCAGCAGCCCGCAACCGGGACAGGGTAATAATGAGCAGTTCTTC
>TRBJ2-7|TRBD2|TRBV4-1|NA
CASSQAASGYEQYF
TGCGCCAGCAGCCAAGCGGCTAGCGGCTACGAGCAGTACTTC
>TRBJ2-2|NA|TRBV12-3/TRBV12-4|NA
CASSFRGTGELFF
TGTGCCAGCTCGTTCAGGGGCACCGGGGAGCTGTTTTTT
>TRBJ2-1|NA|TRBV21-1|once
CASRPSGLRGSEQFF
TGTGCCAGCCGACCTAGCGGGCTACGGGGGAGTGAGCAGTTCTTC
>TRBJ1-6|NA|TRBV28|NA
CASSLARTVWSPLHF
TGTGCCAGCAGTTTAGCTAGGACAGTATGGTCACCCCTCCACTTT
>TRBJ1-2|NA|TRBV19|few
CASSFGQNYGYTF
TGTGCCAGTAGTTTCGGACAGAACTATGGCTACACCTTC
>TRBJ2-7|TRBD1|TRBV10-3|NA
CAIRVDRGTYEQYF
TGTGCCATCAGGGTTGACAGGGGGACCTACGAGCAGTACTTC
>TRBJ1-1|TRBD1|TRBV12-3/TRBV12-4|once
CASGDSEAFF
TGTGCCAGTGGGGACAGCGAAGCTTTCTTT
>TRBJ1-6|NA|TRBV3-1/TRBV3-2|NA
CASSQKQPNSPLHF
TGTGCCAGCAGCCAAAAACAGCCGAATTCACCCCTCCACTTT
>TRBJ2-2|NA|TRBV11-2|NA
CASRSGSGELFF
TGTGCCAGCAGGTCAGGTTCCGGGGAGCTGTTTTTT
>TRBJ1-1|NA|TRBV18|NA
CASSPSNAGTEAFF
TGTGCCAGCTCACCCTCTAATGCGGGGACTGAAGCTTTCTTT
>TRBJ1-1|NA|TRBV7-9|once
CASSLERGDGTEAFF
TGTGCCAGCAGCTTAGAAAGGGGTGATGGAACTGAAGCTTTCTTT